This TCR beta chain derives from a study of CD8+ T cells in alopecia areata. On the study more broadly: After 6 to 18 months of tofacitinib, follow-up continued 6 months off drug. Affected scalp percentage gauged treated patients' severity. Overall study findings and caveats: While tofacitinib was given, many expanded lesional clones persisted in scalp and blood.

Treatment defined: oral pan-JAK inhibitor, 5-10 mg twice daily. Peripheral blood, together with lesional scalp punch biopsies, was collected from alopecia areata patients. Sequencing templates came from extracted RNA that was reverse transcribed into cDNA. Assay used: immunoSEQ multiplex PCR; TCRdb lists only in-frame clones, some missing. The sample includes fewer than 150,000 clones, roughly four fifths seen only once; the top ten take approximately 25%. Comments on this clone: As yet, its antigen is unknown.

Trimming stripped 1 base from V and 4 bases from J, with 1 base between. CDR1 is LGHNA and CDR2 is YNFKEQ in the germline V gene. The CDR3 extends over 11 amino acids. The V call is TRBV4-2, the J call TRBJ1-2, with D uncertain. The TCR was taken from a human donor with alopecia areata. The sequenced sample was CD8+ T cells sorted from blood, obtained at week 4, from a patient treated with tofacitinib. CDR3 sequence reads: CASSQGYGYTF. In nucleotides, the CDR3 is TGTGCCAGCAGCCAAGGCTATGGCTACACCTTC.